These T cell receptor beta chains were read from a single sample in a study of blood T cell repertoires in COVID-19. Produced via immunoSEQ multiplex PCR; TCRdb's table is partial and in-frame only. The sample comprises around 190,000 clones, about four fifths of which are singletons, and 5.5% to 7% rests with the top ten. Sequenced sample: peripheral blood. The receptor set was obtained from a woman aged 35 to 49 with COVID-19, enrolled during active disease. Both conserved end residues are part of each CDR3. Fields, in order: V gene, clone size, D gene, J gene, CDR3 DNA, CDR3 protein. D genes are given only for firm matches. Size is stated for part of the rows, as once, few or many counts, or as a class when the clone is expanded.

TRBV18	-	-	TRBJ1-1	TGTGCCAGCTCACCTAGAATCGACACTAACACTGAAGCTTTCTTT	CASSPRIDTNTEAFF
TRBV7-9	-	-	TRBJ2-1	TGTGCCAGCGGCCCCGAACCATACAATGAGCAGTTCTTC	CASGPEPYNEQFF
TRBV29-1	-	TRBD1	TRBJ1-2	TGCAGCGTTGGGGACAGCAACTATGGCTACACCTTC	CSVGDSNYGYTF
TRBV11-2	-	TRBD1	TRBJ1-4	TGTGCCAGCAGCGCCGGGACAGGGAGAATTGAAAAACTGTTTTTT	CASSAGTGRIEKLFF
TRBV7-8	-	-	TRBJ2-5	TGTGCCAGCAGCAGCGGCATTCCCCAAGAGACCCAGTACTTC	CASSSGIPQETQYF
TRBV21-1	-	-	TRBJ2-7	TGTGCCAGCAGCAAAGCGCTCCCCAACCAGCGAGGCAGGGAAGTGTACGAGCAGTACTTC	CASSKALPNQRGREVYEQYF
TRBV4-2	-	TRBD1	TRBJ1-2	TGTGCCAGCAGCCAATCCGCCGGGACAGCTTATGGCTACACCTTC	CASSQSAGTAYGYTF
TRBV19	-	TRBD1	TRBJ1-2	TGTGCCAGTAGTATGATGGGGACAGATTATGGCTACACCTTC	CASSMMGTDYGYTF
TRBV3-1/TRBV3-2	-	TRBD1	TRBJ1-4	TGTGCCAGCAGCCAAGGTCCGGGACAGGGGGGGGAAAAACTGTTTTTT	CASSQGPGQGGEKLFF
TRBV5-1	-	-	TRBJ1-2	TGCGCCAGCAGCTTGGGAGGGTCGGAAAGCTATGGCTACACCTTC	CASSLGGSESYGYTF
TRBV6-5	-	-	TRBJ2-7	TGTGCCAGCAGTTACTCGAGCGAGGGTTTGGGCGAGCAGTACTTC	CASSYSSEGLGEQYF
TRBV19	-	-	TRBJ2-1	TGTGCCAGTAGTATTGGGCCAGACCTCTACAATGAGCAGTTCTTC	CASSIGPDLYNEQFF
TRBV27	-	-	TRBJ1-5	TGTGCCAGCAGTGGACAGTTTAGGGGTTATTCTATTCAGCCCCAGCATTTT	CASSGQFRGYSIQPQHF
TRBV15	once	TRBD1	TRBJ2-7	TGTGCCACCAGCATACCGGGACAGGGGACCTACGAGCAGTACTTC	CATSIPGQGTYEQYF
TRBV23-1	-	-	TRBJ2-2	TGCGCCAGCAGTCAATTAGGTCAGGAGGGTAACTCCGGGGAGCTGTTTTTT	CASSQLGQEGNSGELFF
TRBV10-3	-	-	TRBJ2-1	TGTGCCATCAAGGACTATCCCAACAATGAGCAGTTCTTC	CAIKDYPNNEQFF
TRBV7-8	few	-	TRBJ1-4	TGTGCCAGCAGCTTAGACCGGTGGAGGGGTAATGAAAAACTGTTTTTT	CASSLDRWRGNEKLFF
TRBV10-3	-	TRBD1	TRBJ1-3	TGTGCCAGTACAGGGGGTTCTGGAAACACCATATATTTT	CASTGGSGNTIYF
TRBV7-3	-	-	TRBJ1-1	TGTGCCAGCAGGTGGACACGAGAGAACACTGAAGCTTTCTTT	CASRWTRENTEAFF
TRBV12-3/TRBV12-4	-	TRBD2	TRBJ2-1	TGTGCCAGCGGACTAGCGGGAGGGCATGAGCAGTTCTTC	CASGLAGGHEQFF
TRBV3-1/TRBV3-2	-	-	TRBJ1-1	TGTGCCAGCAGCCAAGGTCGGAGGACTGAAGCTTTCTTT	CASSQGRRTEAFF
TRBV5-1	few	-	TRBJ2-2	TGCGCCAGCAGCTTGACGGTGAACACCGGGGAGCTGTTTTTT	CASSLTVNTGELFF
TRBV5-4	-	TRBD2	TRBJ2-1	TGTGCCAGCAGCGCCACTAGCGGGGAGTCCTACAATGAGCAGTTCTTC	CASSATSGESYNEQFF
TRBV5-1	-	TRBD2	TRBJ2-2	TGCGCCAGCAGAGGACTAGCGGAGAACACCGGGGAGCTGTTTTTT	CASRGLAENTGELFF
TRBV6-2/TRBV6-3	-	TRBD1	TRBJ2-5	TGTGCCAGCAGCAGAGACACAACAGGGGGTGCGACCCAGTACTTC	CASSRDTTGGATQYF
TRBV6-5	-	TRBD1	TRBJ1-2	TGTGCCAGCAGACAATACAGGGGGCCCTCCTATGGCTACACCTTC	CASRQYRGPSYGYTF
TRBV27	once	-	TRBJ2-2	TGTGCCAGCAGTTCCCCTTTGGGGCAGGGTTACACCGGGGAGCTGTTTTTT	CASSSPLGQGYTGELFF
TRBV30	-	-	TRBJ1-2	TGTGCCTGGAGTGTAGGAGGGATTGGCTACACCTTC	CAWSVGGIGYTF
TRBV2	few	-	TRBJ1-3	TGTGCCAGCAGTGAGAGAACCGGAAACACCATATATTTT	CASSERTGNTIYF
TRBV5-1	-	TRBD2	TRBJ2-7	TGCGCCAGCAGCTTCGCTCTAGCGGGAGGGCCGAGCGGCGAGCAGTACTTC	CASSFALAGGPSGEQYF
TRBV7-6	-	TRBD2	TRBJ2-3	TGTGCCAGCAGCTTGGGCCGGACTAGCGGGGGCACAGATACGCAGTATTTT	CASSLGRTSGGTDTQYF
TRBV14	-	TRBD1	TRBJ2-1	TGTGCCAGCAGCCGAGGACAGGGGGCTGCGGATGAGCAGTTCTTC	CASSRGQGAADEQFF
TRBV5-1	-	-	TRBJ1-4	TGCGCCAGCCACAAAGACGGAGCAACTAATGAAAAACTGTTTTTT	CASHKDGATNEKLFF
TRBV19	-	TRBD2	TRBJ2-5	TGTGCCAGTAGCTCGGACCCTCGCGGGAGAGAAGAGACCCAGTACTTC	CASSSDPRGREETQYF
TRBV7-9	-	-	TRBJ2-1	TGTGCCAGCAGCTTAGCGTCGGTAGGAGGGGGCCGTGAGCAGTTCTTC	CASSLASVGGGREQFF
TRBV9	-	-	TRBJ2-7	TGTGCCAGCAGCCCCTACGGTGCGGGGTCGTACGAGCAGTACTTC	CASSPYGAGSYEQYF
TRBV29-1	few	TRBD2	TRBJ2-1	TGCAGCGTTGCCTACGGGACTAGCGGATACAATGAGCAGTTCTTC	CSVAYGTSGYNEQFF
TRBV12-5	-	-	TRBJ2-1	TGTGCTAGTGGACTAGACTCCTACAATGAGCAGTTCTTC	CASGLDSYNEQFF
TRBV27	-	TRBD2	TRBJ2-7	TGTGCCAGCAGTCCCTATCCGGGACTAGCGGGGGTCCTAGACGAGCAGTACTTC	CASSPYPGLAGVLDEQYF
TRBV2	-	TRBD1	TRBJ1-4	TGTGCCAGCAGTCTAAACGGACAGGGGGCTGAAAAACTGTTTTTT	CASSLNGQGAEKLFF
TRBV5-1	-	TRBD1	TRBJ2-6	TGCGCCAGCAGCCCGACAGGGGCGCTCTCTGGGGCCAACGTCCTGACTTTC	CASSPTGALSGANVLTF
TRBV30	-	-	TRBJ2-7	TGTGCCTGGAGTGTACAACACTACGAGCAGTACTTC	CAWSVQHYEQYF
TRBV5-8	-	TRBD2	TRBJ2-3	TGTGCCAGCAGCAAGACTAGCGGGAGTGGGGGCACAGATACGCAGTATTTT	CASSKTSGSGGTDTQYF
TRBV7-9	once	-	TRBJ2-1	TGTGCCACCCCCCTACCCCATGAGCAGTTCTTC	CATPLPHEQFF
TRBV6-6	-	-	TRBJ1-5	TGTGCCAGCAGTGTTCAGGGTACTCGGAATCAGCCCCAGCATTTT	CASSVQGTRNQPQHF
TRBV19	many	-	TRBJ1-5	TGTGCCAGTAGATCTTCGAGGAGCAATCAGCCCCAGCATTTT	CASRSSRSNQPQHF
TRBV19	-	TRBD1	TRBJ1-2	TGTGCCAGTAGTATGACAGGGCCCAACTATGGCTACACCTTC	CASSMTGPNYGYTF